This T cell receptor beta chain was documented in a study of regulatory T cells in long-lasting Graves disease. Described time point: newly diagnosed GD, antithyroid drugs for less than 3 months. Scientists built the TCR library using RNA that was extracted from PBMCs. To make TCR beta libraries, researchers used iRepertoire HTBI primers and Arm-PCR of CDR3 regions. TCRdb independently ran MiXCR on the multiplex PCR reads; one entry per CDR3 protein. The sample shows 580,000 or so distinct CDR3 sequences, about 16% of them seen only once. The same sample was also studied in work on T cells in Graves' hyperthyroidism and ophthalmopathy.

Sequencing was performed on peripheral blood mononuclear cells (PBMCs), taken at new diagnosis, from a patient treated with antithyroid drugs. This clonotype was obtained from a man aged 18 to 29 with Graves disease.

CDR3 in DNA: TGTGCCAGCAGATACAGGGACACTGAAGCTTTCTTT. Protein product: CASRYRDTEAFF. The J gene is TRBJ1-1, the V gene TRBV6-2 or TRBV6-3; D might be TRBD1 (6 bases). The V end was cut by 6 bases, the J end by 3 bases, with 8 bases between. The CDR3 sequence is 12 residues long. From germline, CDR1 is MNHEY and CDR2 SVGEGT.